The 5 T cell receptor beta chains given below trace back to one sample, sequenced in a study of cytomegalovirus exposure and HLA in healthy donors. The PCR ran on 60 Vbeta and 13 Jbeta primers. Only in-frame clones appear in the TCRdb table, and some are missing; sequencing was by immunoSEQ multiplex PCR. This sample has 150,000 to 200,000 clones; around 82% occur once, and the top ten carry about 1%. Material: PBMCs. The receptors shown here come from a young man in good health and CMV-seronegative.

The sample holds one count of this clone. The chain recombines TRBV28 with TRBJ1-6; TRBD1 matches 9 bases. V shed 6 bases, J shed 8 bases, and the junction held 5 bases outside the gene matches. CDR3 size: 14 residues. Germline CDR1 and CDR2: MDHEN and SYDVKM. This CDR3 reads CASRTGQGYSPLHF. The CDR3 region has the DNA TGTGCCAGCAGAACTGGACAGGGGTATTCACCCCTCCACTTT.

This chain connects TRBV7-2 to TRBJ1-1; 7 bases are a match to TRBD1. Germline V gives CDR1 SGHTA, CDR2 FQGNSA. V lost 5 bases and J lost 4; bases outside the gene matches: 7. CDR3 length equals 14 residues. In DNA form, the CDR3 reads TGTGCCAGCAGCCCTAGGGGGACAGTCACTGAAGCTTTCTTT. This translates into CASSPRGTVTEAFF.

This clone showed up just once. The germline gene is not matched at one end of the junction; a read error may be the cause. The chain couples TRBV7-9 to TRBJ2-7; D possibly matches TRBD1 or TRBD2 (6 bases each). This CDR3 comprises 12 residues. The germline V gene encodes CDR1 SEHNR and CDR2 FQNEAQ (reference sequence). The CDR3 loop reads CSSSLGGREQYF. For the CDR3, the DNA is TGTTCCAGCAGCTTAGGGGGGCGCGAGCAGTACTTC.

The V call is TRBV12-5, the J call TRBJ1-2; unclear D gene. V lost 3 bases to trimming and J lost 8 bases, with 7 bases between them. The CDR3 spans 11 residues. CDR1 LGHNT and CDR2 FRNRAP come from the germline V gene. In DNA form, the CDR3 reads TGTGCTAGTGGTTTTCACCGGGGCTACACCTTC. Protein sequence: CASGFHRGYTF.

The chain recombines TRBV13 with TRBJ2-5; TRBD2 might be the D (6 bases). Germline V gene data show CDR1 as PRHDT and CDR2 as FYEKMQ (reference sequence). V was cut by 1 base and J by 3 bases, with 12 bases left in between. The CDR3 has 15 amino acids. The chain's CDR3 is CASSLVGRMKETQYF. The CDR3 nucleotides are TGTGCCAGCAGCTTAGTAGGGAGGATGAAAGAGACCCAGTACTTC.